Listed below are T cell receptor beta chains from one sample, sequenced in a study of blood T cell repertoires in COVID-19. Here immunoSEQ multiplex PCR was the method, and the copy in TCRdb shows in-frame clones only, minus some. The data contain about 480,000 clones, roughly 90% of them seen just once; the ten biggest clones take up roughly 4.3%. Sample: peripheral blood. These TCRs come from a woman aged 25-40 years with acute or convalescent COVID-19. The CDR3 runs from the conserved cysteine through the conserved F or W. The D gene is left open where the match is weak. Clone size, where shown, is once, few, many, or a class for clones that have expanded.

V gene	D gene	clone size	J gene	CDR3 protein	CDR3 DNA
TRBV6-5	TRBD1	-	TRBJ1-1	CASRGTGATEAFF	TGTGCCAGCAGGGGGACAGGGGCAACTGAAGCTTTCTTT
TRBV4-1	TRBD2	-	TRBJ2-3	CASSQQAGGRDTQYF	TGCGCCAGCAGCCAACAAGCGGGGGGGCGGGATACGCAGTATTTT
TRBV25-1	-	-	TRBJ1-6	CASQAPGIPLHF	TGTGCCAGCCAAGCGCCGGGGATCCCCCTCCACTTT
TRBV2	TRBD1	-	TRBJ2-3	CASNGLQGVSDTQYF	TGTGCCAGCAACGGTTTACAGGGGGTATCAGATACGCAGTATTTT
TRBV27	-	-	TRBJ2-2	CASSLLFPGRIGELFF	TGTGCCAGCAGTCTGCTCTTTCCCGGGAGAATCGGGGAGCTGTTTTTT
TRBV28	-	-	TRBJ2-2	CASSPATGTGELFF	TGTGCCAGCAGTCCCGCAACCGGGACCGGGGAGCTGTTTTTT
TRBV19	TRBD1	once	TRBJ1-5	CASSDRESGNQPQHF	TGTGCCAGTAGTGACAGGGAGTCGGGCAATCAGCCCCAGCATTTT
TRBV12-5	TRBD2	-	TRBJ2-6	CASGSGGSGANVLTF	TGTGCTAGTGGCTCGGGGGGGTCTGGGGCCAACGTCCTGACTTTC
TRBV9	-	-	TRBJ1-6	CASSVDSTNSPLHF	TGTGCCAGCAGCGTAGACAGCACCAATTCACCCCTCCACTTT
TRBV4-1	-	-	TRBJ1-3	CASSQEMVLLSGNTIYF	TGCGCCAGCAGCCAAGAAATGGTTTTACTCTCTGGAAACACCATATATTTT
TRBV6-5	-	once	TRBJ1-1	CASSYSRGTEAFF	TGTGCCAGCAGTTACTCGAGAGGGACTGAAGCTTTCTTT
TRBV2	TRBD1	-	TRBJ2-5	CASRRQGAQETQYF	TGTGCCAGCAGGAGACAGGGCGCCCAAGAGACCCAGTACTTC
TRBV12-3/TRBV12-4	-	-	TRBJ1-2	CASSLHVDYGYTF	TGTGCCAGCAGTTTGCACGTAGACTATGGCTACACCTTC
TRBV7-9	-	-	TRBJ2-5	CASSFLSGQETQYF	TGTGCCAGCAGCTTTTTGTCAGGACAAGAGACCCAGTACTTC
TRBV5-1	-	-	TRBJ2-1	CASSRRQSSYNEQFF	TGCGCCAGCAGCCGGAGACAGTCTTCCTACAATGAGCAGTTCTTC
TRBV11-3	-	-	TRBJ2-1	CASSPGGPGTEQFF	TGTGCCAGCAGCCCCGGGGGGCCGGGCACTGAGCAGTTCTTC
TRBV9	TRBD1	-	TRBJ2-7	CASSVGTGSSYEQYF	TGTGCCAGCAGCGTAGGGACAGGATCCTCCTACGAGCAGTACTTC
TRBV6-6	-	-	TRBJ1-1	CASSYSSAAPEAFF	TGTGCCAGCAGTTACTCCTCGGCGGCCCCTGAAGCTTTCTTT
TRBV4-2	TRBD2	few	TRBJ2-7	CASSQVLLGASGGSEQYF	TGTGCCAGCAGCCAAGTTCTACTCGGGGCTAGCGGGGGATCCGAGCAGTACTTC
TRBV2	-	-	TRBJ2-2	CASSRAGELFF	TGTGCCAGCTCCCGGGCCGGGGAGCTGTTTTTT
TRBV2	-	-	TRBJ1-2	CASSARQGHGYTF	TGTGCCAGCAGTGCACGGCAGGGGCACGGCTACACCTTC
TRBV18	TRBD1	-	TRBJ2-4	CASSPGQAKGDIQYF	TGTGCCAGCTCACCGGGACAGGCGAAAGGGGACATTCAGTACTTC
TRBV7-3	TRBD2	-	TRBJ2-1	CASSLPGLAGVNEQFF	TGTGCCAGCAGCTTACCGGGACTAGCGGGGGTGAATGAGCAGTTCTTC